This T cell receptor beta chain derives from a study of T-cell memory formation after mild COVID-19. Worth noting for this clonotype: What it binds is unknown.

UMIs and sample barcodes were carried by the TCR alpha and TCR beta cDNA libraries that 5'RACE produced using constant-segment primers. From the 5' RACE reads, TCRdb called clonotypes with MiXCR, one entry per CDR3 protein. The sample has approximately 300,000 distinct CDR3 sequences; around a sixth are singletons. CDR3 size: 13 residues. In germline, CDR1 is LNHNV, CDR2 YYDKDF (reference sequence). The V and J ends lost 1 base and 8 bases respectively, with 11 bases between them. General study results and limits: Detection of some responders pre-infection suggested pre-existing cross-reactive memory T cells participated. Of the contracting clones, CD4+ ones lay mainly in CM and EM, and CD8+ ones in EMRA. Proof of SARS-CoV-2 specificity was absent for the second-wave clones that crested on day 37.

The sequence was obtained from a young man who had mild COVID-19 (a few samples of this study predate the infection). Cell type and time point are not known. The sample was PBMCs or a T cell subset sorted from them (not recorded which). The chain is built from TRBV15 and TRBJ1-1; tentatively, D is TRBD1 (5 bases). In DNA form, the CDR3 reads TGTGCCACCAGCAGAGTCTGGGAGGGGGAAGCTTTCTTT. This gives the protein CATSRVWEGEAFF.